The T cell receptor (beta chain) described here comes from a study of blood T cell repertoires in COVID-19. At the level of the study: Spain, Italy and the United States supplied samples that represented acute and convalescent COVID-19. T cells, B-cell-depleted T cells, or PBMCs provided the cDNA or gDNA that served as material.

Those who participated ranged in age from roughly 18 to 89 years and resided in about two dozen US areas. Resolution of symptoms, clearance, or two negative PCRs was present in recovered Cohort 3 donors. Using immunoSEQ multiplex PCR, the repertoire was profiled, and TCRdb retains in-frame clones only, with some absent. The data contain some 400,000 clones, 85% to 90% of them singletons. This CDR3 has 15 amino acids. Germline-derived CDR1 and CDR2 are MNHEY and SVGAGI. V was shortened by 6 bases and J by 2 bases, with 16 bases between the two germline ends. The sequencing input was PBMCs or T cells enriched from blood (not recorded which). The clonotype originates from a man aged 25-40 years who had recovered from COVID-19. V and J are TRBV6-5 and TRBJ1-1; tentatively, D is TRBD1 (5 bases). CDR3 region: CASRKGADTNTEAFF. CDR3 DNA: TGTGCCAGCAGAAAAGGGGCAGATACAAACACTGAAGCTTTCTTT.